The 17 T cell receptor beta chains reported below all come from one sample, sequenced in a study of CDR3 diversity in severe acne. From the PCR reads, TCRdb called clonotypes with MiXCR, one entry per CDR3 protein. The sample holds roughly 93,000 distinct CDR3 sequences, under 55% seen once. The sequencing sample was made of blood. Receptors were obtained from a male donor with severe acne vulgaris.

The rearrangement uses TRBV10-3 and TRBJ2-1, with 9 bases matching TRBD2. The germline V gene has CDR1 ENHRY and CDR2 SYGVKD. The length of the CDR3 is 12 residues. V lost 10 bases and J lost 5; bases outside the gene matches: 3. CDR3 bases: TGTGCCAGCCGACTAGCGGACAATGAGCAGTTCTTC. Its protein product is CASRLADNEQFF.

This clonotype occurred once. The rearrangement uses TRBV11-2 and TRBJ2-7; 8 positions agree with TRBD2. The J segment lost 3 bases and the V segment lost 0 bases, leaving 10 bases of the junction unmatched. Germline loops: CDR1 SGHAT, CDR2 FQNNGV. The CDR3 is 17 amino acids. The CDR3 DNA is TGTGCCAGCAGCTTAGAACTGGCGGGAGGCACGCTCTACGAGCAGTACTTC. It yields the protein CASSLELAGGTLYEQYF.

On this clonotype itself: This may be a read error, as it is one base from a much larger clone. The genes are TRBV24-1 and TRBJ2-2; the D gene is possibly TRBD2 (7 bases). Trimming stripped 10 bases from V and 4 bases from J, with 18 bases between. The CDR3 is 15 residues long. CDR1 and CDR2 from the germline V gene are KGHDR and SFDVKD. The CDR3 sequence is CATSWGGPSTGELFF. CDR3 sequence (DNA): TGTGCCACTTCCTGGGGGGGCCCGAGCACCGGGGAGCTGTTTTTT.

This clonotype came up a few times. The chain carries TRBV14 and TRBJ2-7; D could derive from TRBD1 or TRBD2 (5 bases each). CDR1 and CDR2 from the germline V gene are SGHDN and FVKESK. Trimming took off 0 bases at V and 3 bases at J, with 15 bases between the two ends. There are 16 residues in the CDR3. Written as DNA, the CDR3 is TGTGCCAGCAGCCAAGATGATTGGGGGACGGTCTACGAGCAGTACTTC. This translates into CASSQDDWGTVYEQYF.

On this clonotype: This may come from a read error, since a much larger clone is one base off. The chain uses TRBV20-1 and TRBJ2-7; 13 nucleotides agree with TRBD2. Germline values: CDR1 DFQATT, CDR2 SNEGSKA (reference sequence). The ends lost 0 bases at V and 2 bases at J; junction bases unmatched: 4. The CDR3 is 16 residues long. CDR3: CSAREVGTSGAYEQYF. The CDR3 DNA sequence: TGCAGTGCTAGAGAGGTAGGGACTAGCGGGGCCTACGAGCAGTACTTC.

There are many counts of this clonotype. V and J are TRBV7-6 and TRBJ2-7; D remains ambiguous. Germline CDR1 and CDR2: SGHVS and FNYEAQ. V shed 1 base and J shed 2 bases, with 9 bases lying between them. The CDR3 consists of 14 residues. This CDR3 is CASSLVQPPYEQYF. CDR3 DNA: TGTGCCAGCAGCTTAGTTCAGCCCCCCTACGAGCAGTACTTC.

The chain links TRBV19 to TRBJ1-5; TRBD1 aligns across 8 bases. CDR3 length: 15 residues. V shed 8 bases and J 5 bases; nucleotides not matched to a gene: 11. The germline V gene has CDR1 LNHDA and CDR2 SQIVND (reference sequence). For the CDR3, the DNA is TGTGCCAGTTCTAAGACAGGGGCGCGCGATCAGCCCCAGCATTTT. Translation gives CASSKTGARDQPQHF.

This clonotype was counted at least ten times. The rearrangement joins TRBV20-1 to TRBJ1-2; D may be TRBD1 (6 bases). V was shortened by 6 bases and J by 3 bases, with 14 bases between the two germline ends. Germline values: CDR1 DFQATT, CDR2 SNEGSKA (reference sequence). This CDR3 region has 13 residues. The chain's CDR3 is CSARTGTHYGYTF. The CDR3 region has the DNA TGCAGTGCCCGCACAGGGACCCACTATGGCTACACCTTC.

Many counts were recorded for this clonotype. The chain couples TRBV6-4 to TRBJ1-2, with 8 bases aligning to TRBD1. The CDR3 has 14 amino acids. V shed 6 bases and J 3 bases; nucleotides not matched to a gene: 6. CDR1 is MRHNA and CDR2 is SNTAGT in the germline V gene. CDR3 in amino acids: CASREPGGDYGYTF. CDR3 nucleotides: TGTGCCAGCAGGGAACCAGGGGGCGACTATGGCTACACCTTC.

The rearrangement joins TRBV28 to TRBJ2-7, with 11 positions matching TRBD2. With 6 bases clipped from V and 2 bases from J, the junction kept 6 bases outside the gene matches. Germline CDR1 is MDHEN and CDR2 is SYDVKM. The CDR3 consists of 15 residues. CDR3 DNA: TGTGCCAGCAGGGGCGGGACTAGCGGAACCTACGAGCAGTACTTC. It codes for CASRGGTSGTYEQYF.

This clonotype was picked up many times. CDR3 sequence reads: CATSRDAHTEAFF. In nucleotides, the CDR3 is TGTGCCACCAGCAGAGATGCCCACACTGAAGCTTTCTTT. The V call is TRBV15, the J call TRBJ1-1; D gene unclear. Germline assignment: CDR1 LNHNV and CDR2 YYDKDF (reference sequence). The CDR3 loop spans 13 amino acids. V lost 0 bases, J lost 3 bases, and 5 bases lay in between.

The rearrangement joins TRBV29-1 to TRBJ1-4; D is uncertain. The CDR3 contains 12 residues. Germline assignment: CDR1 SQVTM and CDR2 ANQGSEA. The germline V and J ends were trimmed by 7 bases and 6 bases, with 12 bases remaining between them. The CDR3 coding sequence is TGCAGCGGCGGGGAGAGTGATGAAAAACTGTTTTTT. This codes for CSGGESDEKLFF.

The V gene is TRBV15, the J gene TRBJ1-5; 7 bases map to TRBD1. Unmatched junction bases numbered 19, after V lost 5 bases and J lost 6 bases. Germline V gene sequence: CDR1 LNHNV, CDR2 YYDKDF (reference sequence). The length of the CDR3 is 18 residues. The CDR3: CATSATNEPGQTSQPQHF. DNA for the CDR3: TGTGCCACCAGCGCGACCAACGAACCGGGACAGACCTCTCAGCCCCAGCATTTT.

This clonotype was seen ten or more times. The V and J genes are TRBV10-3 and TRBJ2-2; D is undetermined. V was cut by 6 bases and J by 2 bases, with 13 bases left in between. Germline CDR1 and CDR2: ENHRY and SYGVKD. The CDR3 is made up of 15 amino acids. CDR3 nucleotides: TGTGCCATCAGGGGTGGAAGCGTCAACACCGGGGAGCTGTTTTTT. As protein: CAIRGGSVNTGELFF.

V usage is TRBV2 and J usage is TRBJ1-1; 12 bases line up with TRBD1. J gave up 3 bases and V 3 bases, and 5 bases lay outside the gene matches. This CDR3 is 16 amino acids long. Germline lookup yields CDR1 SNHLY and CDR2 FYNNEI. This chain's CDR3 is CASSEGQGAWDTEAFF. The DNA of the CDR3 is TGTGCCAGCAGTGAGGGACAGGGGGCCTGGGACACTGAAGCTTTCTTT.

In its sample, this clonotype was seen once. Written as DNA, the CDR3 is TGTGCCAGCAGTGTACCGGGACAGGCGGGTGAAAAACTGTTTTTT. Translation: CASSVPGQAGEKLFF. V and J are TRBV25-1 and TRBJ1-4; 8 nucleotides match TRBD1. The CDR3 runs to 15 residues. Germline V CDR1 and CDR2: MGHDK, SYGVNS. After removal of 4 bases from V and 7 bases from J, the junction contained 8 bases not matched to a gene.

This clonotype was found many times. The chain joins TRBV6-6 to TRBJ2-3; D not resolved. This CDR3 is 18 amino acids long. Trimming pared 0 bases from V and 3 bases from J, leaving 19 bases between. CDR1 and CDR2 (germline): MNHNY, SVGAGI (reference sequence). As DNA, the CDR3 is TGTGCCAGCAGTTACTCGGTCACAGCTCGCTTGGGGACAGATACGCAGTATTTT. Protein: CASSYSVTARLGTDTQYF.